What follows describes a single T cell receptor beta chain. Its antigen is unknown. The record originates from a study of blood T cells in healthy people across ages. This CDR3 is 16 amino acids long. Germline V CDR1 and CDR2: MNHEY, SVGAGI. Overall study findings and caveats: Significant beta diversity loss was already apparent by age 40, declining roughly linearly.

Together with a sample-barcoded 5' primer, a J-beta primer mix was included in a second PCR lasting about 6 to 12 cycles. MiXCR, applied by TCRdb to the 5' RACE reads, yields one record per CDR3 protein. The sample includes roughly 1 million distinct CDR3 sequences, almost 25% of them seen just once. These data were also filed under a second study, of T cells of mothers and their children.

The chain combines TRBV6-5 with TRBJ2-1; TRBD2 agrees at 8 bases. The J call may not be correct, given that the DNA end is closer to TRBJ2-7. The receptor's source is a girl aged 2 to 9 in good health. Sequenced: blood. CDR3 in amino acids: CASSYSTSGRSYEQYF. CDR3 bases: TGTGCCAGCAGTTACTCTACTAGCGGACGTTCCTACGAGCAGTACTTC.